The source of this T cell receptor (beta chain) is a study of graft-versus-host responses after intestinal transplantation. General study points: Some patients had graft-donor T cell macrochimerism, and their allografts showed high graft-versus-host to host-versus-graft clonal ratios.

Sequencing was performed with immunoSEQ multiplex PCR; in TCRdb, only in-frame clones are kept and a portion is missing. This table has around 90,000 clones, about 93% appearing once. Germline V lookup: CDR1 SGHDT, CDR2 YYEEEE. CDR3 length: 13 amino acids. Between the trimmed V and J ends, which lost 1 base and 6 bases, there was a span of 7 bases. In regard to this clone: Antigen specificity is unknown.

The receptor was derived from a human donor who received an intestinal transplant. The source material was unstimulated CD8+ T cells sorted from spleen or lymph node cells, sampled before intestinal transplant. The gene calls are TRBV5-6 and TRBJ2-2; D not certain. As DNA, the CDR3 is TGTGCCAGCAGCTTGTTATCTTCCGGGGAGCTGTTTTTT. Translation: CASSLLSSGELFF.